The sample holds a few counts of the clone carrying this TCR beta chain. The target antigen is unknown. These data are taken from a study of blood T cells in healthy people across ages. Germline V gene data show CDR1 as DFQATT and CDR2 as SNEGSKA (reference sequence). This CDR3 region has 14 residues. Trimming removed 8 bases from V and 6 bases from J; junction bases left unmatched: 11. Overall study findings and caveats: Unsorted PBMC input precluded a conclusive naive versus antigen-experienced comparison.

Sample-barcoded 5' priming and a J-beta primer mix drove a second PCR of about 6 to 12 cycles. Per sample, CDR3-containing paired-end reads numbered at least 2.5 million. TCRdb processed the 5' RACE reads anew with MiXCR; each CDR3 protein has one entry. Altogether roughly 800,000 distinct CDR3 sequences are present, 20% to 30% being singletons, with the ten largest covering under 4.5%. This sample was also put to use in a study of T cells of mothers and their children. From that report: Each mother gave over 9.5 million TCR beta CDR3 reads; each child, about 3 million.

The chain has TRBV20-1 and TRBJ2-3; 10 positions match TRBD2. Source material: blood. This sequence was found in a boy aged 5-17 years in good health. The CDR3 protein is CSYQSGGGGDTQYF. The CDR3 coding sequence is TGCAGTTACCAAAGCGGGGGGGGAGGTGATACGCAGTATTTT.